Below, 3 T cell receptor beta chains from the same sample are listed, as sequenced in a study of T cell changes during pregnancy in multiple sclerosis. Assay used: immunoSEQ multiplex PCR; TCRdb lists only in-frame clones, some missing. Seen here are 70,000 to 75,000 clones, roughly 92% observed once, and the top ten hold about 2%. Material: peripheral blood, obtained in the second trimester of pregnancy. These receptors were obtained from a female donor with multiple sclerosis, enrolled in a pregnancy study.

The chain is built from TRBV7-3 and TRBJ2-3; 8 bases agree with TRBD2. From germline, CDR1 is SGHTA and CDR2 FQGTGA. V shed 6 bases and J 3 bases; nucleotides not matched to a gene: 8. This CDR3 spans 15 amino acids. In DNA, the CDR3 is TGTGCCAGCAGACAGGGCGGGAGGATGACAGATACGCAGTATTTT. Amino acid sequence: CASRQGGRMTDTQYF.

The CDR3 DNA reads TGCGCCAGCAGCTTGGTGCTAGCGGACACAGATACGCAGTATTTT. It yields the protein CASSLVLADTDTQYF. V is TRBV5-1 and J is TRBJ2-3, with 7 nucleotides matching TRBD2. CDR1 is SGHRS and CDR2 is YFSETQ in the germline V gene. Trimming at V came to 0 bases and at J to 2 bases, leaving 3 bases not matched to a gene. CDR3 length: 15 amino acids.

V is TRBV6-5 and J is TRBJ1-2, with D perhaps TRBD1 (6 bases). Per the germline V gene, CDR1 is MNHEY and CDR2 is SVGAGI. The CDR3 length is 14 residues. Trimming left V 6 bases short and J 8 bases short, with 19 bases between. The CDR3 protein is CASRRGQILEGYTF. The CDR3 DNA reads TGTGCCAGCAGACGTGGACAGATTCTTGAAGGCTACACCTTC.